The 21 T cell receptor beta chains given below trace back to one sample, sequenced in a study of cytomegalovirus exposure and HLA in healthy donors. The PCR employed 60 Vbeta primers together with 13 Jbeta primers. Sequencing was performed with immunoSEQ multiplex PCR; in TCRdb, only in-frame clones are kept and a portion is missing. The sample records 150,000 to 170,000 clones, 74% being singletons. Sequenced input: PBMCs. The receptors were sampled from a young man in good health and CMV-seronegative.

The rearrangement links TRBV30 to TRBJ2-7; D call uncertain. This CDR3 contains 14 residues. Per germline, CDR1 GTSNPN and CDR2 SVGIG (reference sequence). V lost 0 bases and J 0 bases, leaving 9 bases between the germline ends. The CDR3 DNA reads as TGTGCCTGGAGTGTATCAGGCAGCTCCTACGAGCAGTACTTC. Encoded protein: CAWSVSGSSYEQYF.

J is TRBJ2-3 and V is TRBV9, with D tentatively TRBD2 (6 bases). In germline, CDR1 is SGDLS, CDR2 YYNGEE. The CDR3 runs 14 residues. Trimming took 3 bases from V and 7 from J, leaving 15 bases between them. CDR3 DNA sequence: TGTGCCAGCAGCGACGGGACTCTTGGTCATACGCAGTATTTT. Amino acids: CASSDGTLGHTQYF.

The chain has TRBV13 and TRBJ1-2; the D is unclear. This CDR3 is 13 amino acids long. Germline lookup yields CDR1 PRHDT and CDR2 FYEKMQ (reference sequence). V was trimmed by 0 bases and J by 2 bases, leaving 4 bases between them. The CDR3 sequence: CASSLGRNYGYTF. The CDR3 DNA is TGTGCCAGCAGCTTAGGACGGAACTATGGCTACACCTTC.

V gene TRBV30 combines with J gene TRBJ2-1; TRBD1 aligns across 11 bases. The CDR3 has 16 residues. Unmatched junction bases numbered 5, after V lost 0 bases and J lost 4 bases. Germline V gene data show CDR1 as GTSNPN and CDR2 as SVGIG (reference sequence). CDR3 amino acids: CAWSVGGTGGYNEQFF. DNA of the CDR3: TGTGCCTGGAGTGTAGGTGGGACAGGGGGGTACAATGAGCAGTTCTTC.

J is TRBJ2-2 and V is TRBV4-3; D is ambiguous. The CDR3 consists of 16 residues. Trimming removed 0 bases at V and 1 base at J, with 9 bases between. Looked up from germline, CDR1 is LGHNA and CDR2 is YSLEER. For the CDR3, the DNA is TGCGCCAGCAGCCAAGATTCGGCAGGGAACACCGGGGAGCTGTTTTTT. Translated: CASSQDSAGNTGELFF.

This clone occurred once. The chain is built from TRBV19 and TRBJ1-2, with TRBD1 matching 9 bases. The germline V gene has CDR1 LNHDA and CDR2 SQIVND (reference sequence). With 4 bases clipped from V and 7 bases from J, the junction kept 13 bases outside the gene matches. CDR3 size: 16 residues. CDR3 DNA: TGTGCCAGTAGTACCACCCTGGACAGGGGATTCTCTGGCTACACCTTC. It codes for CASSTTLDRGFSGYTF.

V usage is TRBV6-6 and J usage is TRBJ1-1; TRBD1 agrees at 7 bases. CDR1 is MNHNY, CDR2 SVGAGI, per germline (reference sequence). The CDR3 contains 15 residues. With 5 bases clipped from V and 1 base from J, the junction kept 7 bases outside the gene matches. The CDR3 nucleotides are TGTGCCAGCAGTCCGACCGGGACAGAGAACACTGAAGCTTTCTTT. Protein product: CASSPTGTENTEAFF.

This chain links TRBV4-3 with TRBJ1-5, with D unresolved. Per the germline V gene, CDR1 is LGHNA and CDR2 is YSLEER. V lost 0 bases and J 7 bases, leaving 13 bases between the germline ends. There are 15 residues in the CDR3. DNA for the CDR3: TGCGCCAGCAGCCAAGATTTGTCAGGAAACCAGCCCCAGCATTTT. Its translation is CASSQDLSGNQPQHF.

As regards this clone: One junction end does not reproduce the germline sequence, and a read error may be involved. The rearrangement uses TRBV7-2 and TRBJ1-6; D is uncertain. The CDR3 sequence is 12 residues long. Germline V gene data show CDR1 as SGHTA and CDR2 as FQGNSA. The CDR3 DNA reads TGTGCCAGCAGCTTAGCGAGCTCACCCCTCAACTTT. Its protein product is CASSLASSPLNF.

V and J are TRBV7-2 and TRBJ2-3; 11 bases map to TRBD2. Germline CDR1 and CDR2: SGHTA and FQGNSA. There are 16 residues in the CDR3. Unmatched junction bases numbered 4, after V lost 4 bases and J lost 1 base. The chain's CDR3 is CASSSTSGGRTDTQYF. The CDR3 coding sequence is TGTGCCAGCAGCTCTACTAGCGGGGGTCGCACAGATACGCAGTATTTT.

The J gene is TRBJ1-3, the V gene TRBV5-8; the D gene is possibly TRBD1 (6 bases). This CDR3 has 15 residues. The germline V and J ends were trimmed by 4 bases and 2 bases, with 13 bases remaining between them. Germline loops: CDR1 SGHTS, CDR2 YDEGEE. CDR3 sequence: CASSDLRQAGNTIYF. CDR3 DNA: TGTGCCAGCAGCGACCTAAGACAGGCTGGAAACACCATATATTTT.

The count of this clone is one. The chain recombines TRBV6-1 with TRBJ1-6; tentative D call: TRBD1 (5 bases). CDR1 and CDR2 from the germline V gene are MNHNS and SASEGT. The CDR3 is made up of 12 amino acids. The ends were cut back, 6 bases at V and 11 bases at J, with 11 bases in the middle. DNA of the CDR3: TGTGCCAGCAGCCCTATAGGGGCACCCCTCCACTTT. It yields the protein CASSPIGAPLHF.

This clone turned up a few times. The rearrangement joins TRBV5-4 to TRBJ2-5; weak D call: TRBD2 (5 bases). The CDR3 consists of 14 residues. Trimming removed 0 bases at V and 3 bases at J, with 9 bases between. From germline, CDR1 is SGHNT and CDR2 YYREEE (reference sequence). The CDR3 nucleotides are TGTGCCAGCAGCTTGGCCGGGGAAGAAGAGACCCAGTACTTC. Translation: CASSLAGEEETQYF.

This chain uses TRBV18 with TRBJ1-1; the D is unclear. Germline values: CDR1 KGHSH, CDR2 LQKENI. V lost 1 base to trimming and J lost 7 bases, with 7 bases between them. CDR3 size: 12 residues. DNA of the CDR3: TGTGCCAGCTCACCACGGGCCGTTGAAGCTTTCTTT. It codes for CASSPRAVEAFF. The full variable domain, in which reference TRBV18 and TRBJ1-1 provide the parts outside the CDR3, is NAGVMQNPRHLVRRRGQEARLRCSPMKGHSHVYWYRQLPEEGLKFMVYLQKENIIDESGMPKERFSAEFPKEGPSILRIQQVVRGDSAAYFCASSPRAVEAFFGQGTRLTVV.

The genes are TRBV7-8 and TRBJ2-2, with D possibly TRBD1 on 6 matching bases. The germline V and J ends were trimmed by 3 bases and 4 bases, with 12 bases remaining between them. The CDR3 sequence is 15 residues long. Germline-derived CDR1 and CDR2 are SGHVS and FQNEAQ. The CDR3 DNA sequence: TGTGCCAGCAGCTTGGGGGCCCCGGGCACCGGGGAGCTGTTTTTT. Translating gives CASSLGAPGTGELFF.

The chain carries TRBV7-6 and TRBJ2-3, with a tentative D call TRBD1 (6 bases). Trimming shortened V by 4 bases and J by 6 bases, and 14 bases separated the two germline ends. The CDR3 spans 14 residues. Germline CDR1 reads SGHVS; CDR2 reads FNYEAQ. CDR3 DNA: TGTGCCAGCAGCTCGAACCCTAGGGGGGATACGCAGTATTTT. Its protein is CASSSNPRGDTQYF.

The V call is TRBV10-3, the J call TRBJ2-5; TRBD1 matches 7 bases. Looked up from germline, CDR1 is ENHRY and CDR2 is SYGVKD. After removal of 7 bases from V and 1 base from J, the junction contained 15 bases not matched to a gene. This CDR3 has 17 amino acids. CDR3 loop: CAITTNRGQHIQETQYF. The DNA for the CDR3 is TGTGCCATCACTACCAATAGGGGACAGCACATCCAAGAGACCCAGTACTTC.

This chain links TRBV2 with TRBJ1-4; 7 positions match TRBD1. The V gene's germline CDR1 is SNHLY and CDR2 FYNNEI. The V segment lost 4 bases and the J segment 8 bases; nucleotides outside the gene matches: 4. The CDR3 totals 13 residues. CDR3 DNA: TGTGCCAGCAGTGTTAACAGGGGAGAAAAACTGTTTTTT. It specifies CASSVNRGEKLFF.

This chain joins TRBV7-9 and TRBJ2-5; no reliable D call. The CDR3 contains 11 residues. From germline, CDR1 is SEHNR and CDR2 FQNEAQ (reference sequence). Trimming took off 3 bases at V and 4 bases at J, with 3 bases between the two ends. Written as DNA, the CDR3 is TGTGCCAGCAGCTTCGGAGAGACCCAGTACTTC. Amino acids: CASSFGETQYF.

The genes are TRBV5-1 and TRBJ2-1, with TRBD2 matching 8 bases. Per the germline V gene, CDR1 is SGHRS and CDR2 is YFSETQ. V was pared by 2 bases and J by 0 bases, with 4 bases of the junction left unmatched. This CDR3 has 16 residues. CDR3 coding DNA: TGCGCCAGCAGCTTTAGCGGGGCGAGCTCCTACAATGAGCAGTTCTTC. Translation: CASSFSGASSYNEQFF.

The CDR3 coding sequence is TGTGCCAGCAGTGATCGGGGGATGGGTAGGTACGAGCAGTACTTC. Translated: CASSDRGMGRYEQYF. The gene calls are TRBV6-1 and TRBJ2-7; tentatively, D is TRBD2 (6 bases). This CDR3 has 15 amino acids. Germline-derived CDR1 and CDR2 are MNHNS and SASEGT. The germline V and J ends were trimmed by 3 bases and 4 bases, with 16 bases remaining between them.